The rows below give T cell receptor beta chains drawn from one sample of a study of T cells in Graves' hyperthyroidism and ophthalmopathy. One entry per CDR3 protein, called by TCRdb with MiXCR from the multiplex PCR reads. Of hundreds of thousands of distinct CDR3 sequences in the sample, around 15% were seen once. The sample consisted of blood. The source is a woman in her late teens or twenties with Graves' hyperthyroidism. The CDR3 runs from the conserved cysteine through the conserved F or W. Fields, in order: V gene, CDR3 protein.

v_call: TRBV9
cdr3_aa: CASSLTSDPYNEQFF

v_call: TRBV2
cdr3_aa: CASRWTSGTPPYF

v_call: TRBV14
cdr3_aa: CASSHRVDGSGNYGYTF

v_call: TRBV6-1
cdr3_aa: CASSPGTGGGSNQPQHF

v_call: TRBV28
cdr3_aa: CASSLVPLMSSYNSPLHF

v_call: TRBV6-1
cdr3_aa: CASRQRDRANEQYF

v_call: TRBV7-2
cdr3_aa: CASSPSGGSSYEQYF

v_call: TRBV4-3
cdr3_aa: CASSQEAEGYQPQHF

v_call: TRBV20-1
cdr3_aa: CSASPQQNTGELFF

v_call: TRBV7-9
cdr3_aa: CASSLALTRMDEQYF

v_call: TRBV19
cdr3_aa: CASLGQYYGYTF

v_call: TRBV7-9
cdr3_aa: CASSGSVQKGDEQFF

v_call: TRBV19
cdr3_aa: CASSLGRPDEQYF

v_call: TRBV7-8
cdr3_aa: CASSLEQPWDEQFF

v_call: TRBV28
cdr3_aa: CASSERGATNEKLFF

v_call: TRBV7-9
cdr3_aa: CASSPPMKLDTEAFF

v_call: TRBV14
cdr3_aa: CASSQREGKGETQYF

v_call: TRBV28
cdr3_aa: CASSFPGQDSDTQYF

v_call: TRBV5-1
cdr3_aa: CASSSTTRGHGYTF

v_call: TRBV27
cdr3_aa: CASHSANLNTEAFF

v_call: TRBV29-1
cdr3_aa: CSVVSDQETQYF

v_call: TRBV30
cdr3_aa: CACSTFFNEQFF

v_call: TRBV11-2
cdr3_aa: CASSLDQGGQPQHF

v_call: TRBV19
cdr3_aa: CASSGRNEKLFF

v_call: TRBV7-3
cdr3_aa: CASSPGTPDTQYF

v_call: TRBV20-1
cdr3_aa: CSAPGSSNEQFF

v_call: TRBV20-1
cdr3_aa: CSAGPGENTEAFF

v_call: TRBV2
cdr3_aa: CASSESWDRYEQYF

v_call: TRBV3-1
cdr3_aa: CASSSWHAGGRAFF

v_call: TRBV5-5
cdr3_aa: CASRYTGTAHSPLHF

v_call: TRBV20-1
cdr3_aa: CSASPTGGFQPQHF

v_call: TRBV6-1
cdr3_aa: CASSPNPGPYGSPLHF

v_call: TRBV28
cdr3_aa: CASSLRLFGSFNYGYTF

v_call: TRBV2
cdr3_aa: CASRVSFYQPQHF

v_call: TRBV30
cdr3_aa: CAWSNSHEQYF

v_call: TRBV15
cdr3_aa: CATSRASRTGAYEQYF

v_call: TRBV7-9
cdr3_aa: CASSFKVGLAGGRYNEQFF

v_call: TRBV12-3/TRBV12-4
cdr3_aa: CASSLATGRVGTGELFF

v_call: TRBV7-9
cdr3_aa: CASSRLAGIYNEQFF